This TCR beta chain was sequenced in a study of a mutant IDH1 vaccine in newly diagnosed glioma. Study overall: Radiotherapy alone preceded vaccination by 4-6 weeks; alternatively, vaccination started with temozolomide cycles. Most patients had radiochemotherapy with temozolomide before enrollment; others had one alone. Treated patients showed a male proportion of about 60%, a female proportion of 37.5%, and a mean age of around 39 years.

Time point: week 35, safety follow-up. Vaccine doses each comprised 300 ug of mutant IDH1 20-mer peptide, with topical imiquimod. Some clones are missing from TCRdb's copy, which holds only in-frame ones; the method was immunoSEQ multiplex PCR. The sample lists 40,000 to 60,000 clones, 70% to 85% occurring once. This clone has a single count. Its antigen remains unidentified. The CDR3 length is 16 residues. From germline, CDR1 is SGHNT and CDR2 YYREEE (reference sequence). The trim removed 4 bases at V and 4 bases at J, leaving 6 bases unmatched. This TCR was sampled from a man in his forties with glioma. The gene calls are TRBV5-4 and TRBJ2-5; 14 positions agree with TRBD2. Source: PBMCs, taken from a glioma patient whose treatment included an IDH1 peptide vaccine. CDR3 loop: CASSPGLAGARETQYF. The DNA of the CDR3 is TGTGCCAGCAGCCCGGGACTAGCGGGGGCCCGAGAGACCCAGTACTTC. Based on the CDR3 plus reference TRBV5-4 and TRBJ2-5, the full variable domain is ETGVTQSPTHLIKTRGQQVTLRCSSQSGHNTVSWYQQALGQGPQFIFQYYREEENGRGNFPPRFSGLQFPNYSSELNVNALELDDSALYLCASSPGLAGARETQYFGPGTRLLVL.